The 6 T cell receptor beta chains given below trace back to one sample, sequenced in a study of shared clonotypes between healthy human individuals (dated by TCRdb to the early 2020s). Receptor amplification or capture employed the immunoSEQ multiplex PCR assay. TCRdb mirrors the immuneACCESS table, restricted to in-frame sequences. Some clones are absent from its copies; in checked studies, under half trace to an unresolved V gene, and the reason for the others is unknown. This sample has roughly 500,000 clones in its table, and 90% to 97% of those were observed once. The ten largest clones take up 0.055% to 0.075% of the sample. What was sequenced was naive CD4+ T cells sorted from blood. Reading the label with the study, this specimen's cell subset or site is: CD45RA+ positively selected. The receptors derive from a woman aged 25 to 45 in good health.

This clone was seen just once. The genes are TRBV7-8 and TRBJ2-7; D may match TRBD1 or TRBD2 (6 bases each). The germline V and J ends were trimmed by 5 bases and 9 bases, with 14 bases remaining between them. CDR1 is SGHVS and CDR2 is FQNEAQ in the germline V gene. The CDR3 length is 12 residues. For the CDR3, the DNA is TGTGCCAGCAGCGCTAGGGGGGCAGGGCAGTACTTC. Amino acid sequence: CASSARGAGQYF. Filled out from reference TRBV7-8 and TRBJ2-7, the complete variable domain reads GAGVSQSPRYKVAKRGQDVALRCDPISGHVSLFWYQQALGQGPEFLTYFQNEAQLDKSGLPSDRFFAERPEGSVSTLKIQRTQQEDSAVYLCASSARGAGQYFGPGTRLTVT.

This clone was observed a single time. CDR3 sequence (DNA): TGTGCCAGCAGCCCCCCGGTCACCTACGAGCAGTACTTC. Residues: CASSPPVTYEQYF. The chain links TRBV14 to TRBJ2-7; D unresolved. The length of the CDR3 is 13 residues. V gave up 4 bases and J gave up 2 bases, with 9 bases separating them. Germline loops: CDR1 SGHDN, CDR2 FVKESK.

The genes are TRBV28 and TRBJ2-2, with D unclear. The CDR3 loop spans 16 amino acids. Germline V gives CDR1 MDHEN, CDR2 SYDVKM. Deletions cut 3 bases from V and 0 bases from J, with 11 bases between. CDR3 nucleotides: TGTGCCAGCAGTTTTTCTTGGGCCACGAACACCGGGGAGCTGTTTTTT. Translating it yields CASSFSWATNTGELFF. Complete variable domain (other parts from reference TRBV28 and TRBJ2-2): DVKVTQSSRYLVKRTGEKVFLECVQDMDHENMFWYRQDPGLGLRLIYFSYDVKMKEKGDIPEGYSVSREKKERFSLILESASTNQTSMYLCASSFSWATNTGELFFGEGSRLTVL.

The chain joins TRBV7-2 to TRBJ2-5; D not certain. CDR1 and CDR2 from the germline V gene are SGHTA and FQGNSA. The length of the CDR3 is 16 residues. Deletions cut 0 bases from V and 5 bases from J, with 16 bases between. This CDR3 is CASSLAISSPTETQYF. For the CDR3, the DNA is TGTGCCAGCAGCTTAGCGATAAGTAGCCCCACCGAGACCCAGTACTTC.

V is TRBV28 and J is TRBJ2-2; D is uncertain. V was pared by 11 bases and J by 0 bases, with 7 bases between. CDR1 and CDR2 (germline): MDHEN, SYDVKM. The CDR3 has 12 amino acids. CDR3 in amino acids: CAAGANTGELFF. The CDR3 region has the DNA TGTGCCGCTGGGGCGAACACCGGGGAGCTGTTTTTT.

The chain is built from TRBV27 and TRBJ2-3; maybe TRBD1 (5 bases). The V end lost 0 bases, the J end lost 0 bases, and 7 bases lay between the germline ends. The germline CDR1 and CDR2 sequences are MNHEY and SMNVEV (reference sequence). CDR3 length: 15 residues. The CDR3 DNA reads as TGTGCCAGCAGTTTATCTGCAGGGAGCACAGATACGCAGTATTTT. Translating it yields CASSLSAGSTDTQYF.